This passage covers 21 T cell receptor beta chains from one sample sequenced in a study of blood T cell repertoires in COVID-19. Clones were read by immunoSEQ multiplex PCR, and TCRdb kept only the in-frame ones, dropping some. The sample holds around 200,000 clones, approximately 86% seen once. Sequencing was performed on peripheral blood. These receptors came from a man aged 35 to 55 with acute or convalescent COVID-19.

V and J are TRBV6-4 and TRBJ2-3; 14 bases are a match to TRBD2. The CDR3 covers 15 residues. Germline CDR1 and CDR2: MRHNA and SNTAGT. The trim removed 8 bases at V and 6 bases at J, leaving 7 bases unmatched. Here the CDR3 DNA reads TGTGCCAGCCCGACTAGCGGGAGGGCCTCCGATACGCAGTATTTT. It specifies CASPTSGRASDTQYF.

The rearrangement links TRBV7-9 to TRBJ2-5; maybe TRBD1 (5 bases). The CDR3 contains 15 residues. V was trimmed by 2 bases and J by 5 bases, leaving 15 bases between them. Germline V gene data show CDR1 as SEHNR and CDR2 as FQNEAQ (reference sequence). The CDR3 DNA reads as TGTGCCAGCAGCTTATTCGGGCCAAAGGGGGAGACCCAGTACTTC. It yields the protein CASSLFGPKGETQYF.

This chain uses TRBV12-3 or TRBV12-4 with TRBJ1-2; D may be TRBD1 (5 bases). The CDR3 runs to 13 residues. V lost 3 bases, J lost 4 bases, and 9 bases lay in between. CDR3 bases: TGTGCCAGCAGTTTTGAGGGACTCTATGGCTACACCTTC. It is translated as CASSFEGLYGYTF.

The genes are TRBV19 and TRBJ2-1, with 9 bases lining up with TRBD1. This CDR3 region has 15 residues. Looked up from germline, CDR1 is LNHDA and CDR2 is SQIVND (reference sequence). V lost 5 bases and J lost 6; bases outside the gene matches: 8. The CDR3 loop is CASSSRSTGGNEQFF. CDR3 in DNA: TGTGCCAGTAGTTCTAGATCGACAGGGGGCAATGAGCAGTTCTTC. Complete variable domain (other parts from reference TRBV19 and TRBJ2-1): DGGITQSPKYLFRKEGQNVTLSCEQNLNHDAMYWYRQDPGQGLRLIYYSQIVNDFQKGDIAEGYSVSREKKESFPLTVTSAQKNPTAFYLCASSSRSTGGNEQFFGPGTRLTVL.

This rearrangement joins TRBV3-1 (or the pseudogene TRBV3-2) to TRBJ2-5; TRBD1 matches at 7 bases. CDR3 size: 14 residues. J lost 2 bases, V lost 4 bases, and 4 bases had no gene match. CDR1 and CDR2 (germline): LGHDT, YNNKEL (reference sequence). CDR3 amino acids: CASSPDRDQETQYF. CDR3 DNA: TGTGCCAGCAGCCCCGACAGGGATCAAGAGACCCAGTACTTC.

For this clone: The sample contains more than one DNA sequence encoding this CDR3. The gene calls are TRBV9 and TRBJ2-2; 9 nucleotides match TRBD2. V dropped 2 bases and J dropped 4; count of bases not matched to a gene: 3. Germline CDR1 SGDLS, CDR2 YYNGEE. This CDR3 is built from 15 residues. The DNA for the CDR3 is TGTGCCAGCAGCGTGACTAGCGGAGGCACCGGGGAGCTGTTTTTT. Its translation is CASSVTSGGTGELFF.

The chain recombines TRBV3-1 (or the pseudogene TRBV3-2) with TRBJ1-2, with TRBD1 matching 7 bases. The germline V gene has CDR1 LGHDT and CDR2 YNNKEL (reference sequence). The CDR3 length is 14 residues. With 4 bases clipped from V and 4 bases from J, the junction kept 6 bases outside the gene matches. CDR3 amino acids: CASSLQDRSYGYTF. In DNA form, the CDR3 reads TGTGCCAGCAGCCTCCAGGACAGGAGCTATGGCTACACCTTC.

This chain joins TRBV24-1 and TRBJ1-5; TRBD1 might be the D (5 bases). The CDR3 consists of 17 residues. Germline V gene lookup returns CDR1 KGHDR and CDR2 SFDVKD. V lost 2 bases and J 4 bases, leaving 17 bases between the germline ends. CDR3 DNA: TGTGCCACCAGTGATTCCCCCGAGGGGAGGCTTAATCAGCCCCAGCATTTT. This translates into CATSDSPEGRLNQPQHF.

There are a few counts of this clone. The rearrangement links TRBV3-1 (or the pseudogene TRBV3-2) to TRBJ2-3; a weak D match, TRBD1 (6 bases). CDR1 LGHDT and CDR2 YNNKEL come from the germline V gene (reference sequence). The CDR3 runs to 13 residues. The V end was cut by 8 bases, the J end by 4 bases, with 13 bases between. The CDR3 reads CASWLSGADTQYF. CDR3 coding DNA: TGTGCCAGCTGGTTGTCAGGGGCAGATACGCAGTATTTT.

The chain uses TRBV27 and TRBJ2-7, with 9 bases that match TRBD1. Per germline, CDR1 MNHEY and CDR2 SMNVEV (reference sequence). J lost 5 bases, V lost 6 bases, and 23 bases had no gene match. There are 19 residues in the CDR3. CDR3 DNA: TGTGCCAGCAGACCTACCACCGGGACAGGGAGGACGGCCGTCCACGAGCAGTACTTC. Protein product: CASRPTTGTGRTAVHEQYF.

The chain is built from TRBV5-1 and TRBJ1-4; D remains ambiguous. Trimming removed 7 bases at V and 8 bases at J, with 9 bases between. This CDR3 comprises 11 residues. CDR1 is SGHRS, CDR2 YFSETQ, per germline. The CDR3, as DNA: TGCGCCAGCGCCGGAGGCGAAAAACTGTTTTTT. This sequence encodes CASAGGEKLFF.

The J gene is TRBJ1-1, the V gene TRBV6-4, with D hard to call. Trimming took off 2 bases at V and 7 bases at J, with 11 bases between the two ends. Germline-derived CDR1 and CDR2 are MRHNA and SNTAGT. The CDR3 has 13 residues. The CDR3 bases are TGTGCCAGCAGTGACCCATCACGGGGTGAAGCTTTCTTT. This translates into CASSDPSRGEAFF.

The gene calls are TRBV18 and TRBJ1-4, with D possibly TRBD1 on 5 matching bases. V was pared by 3 bases and J by 8 bases, with 19 bases between. CDR3 size: 16 residues. In germline, CDR1 is KGHSH, CDR2 LQKENI. This chain's CDR3 is CASSPPGGSRDEKLFF. CDR3 sequence (DNA): TGTGCCAGCTCACCCCCTGGGGGGTCTCGGGACGAAAAACTGTTTTTT.

The chain uses TRBV6-6 and TRBJ2-7; 9 bases are a match to TRBD1. Germline loops: CDR1 MNHNY, CDR2 SVGAGI (reference sequence). The V and J ends lost 5 bases and 3 bases, in that order; junction bases with no gene match: 11. This CDR3 has 16 amino acids. The CDR3 DNA is TGTGCCAGCAGTGCCACGGACAGGGGCGCAATCTACGAGCAGTACTTC. This sequence encodes CASSATDRGAIYEQYF.

The V and J genes are TRBV19 and TRBJ2-2, with a possible D match to TRBD2 (5 bases). The length of the CDR3 is 16 residues. Germline V gives CDR1 LNHDA, CDR2 SQIVND (reference sequence). The V and J ends lost 5 bases and 4 bases respectively, with 17 bases between them. The CDR3 DNA reads TGTGCCAGTAGTGATGAGGTCGGCGGGCTCACCGGGGAGCTGTTTTTT. It yields the protein CASSDEVGGLTGELFF. Full variable domain (remainder filled in from reference TRBV19 and TRBJ2-2): DGGITQSPKYLFRKEGQNVTLSCEQNLNHDAMYWYRQDPGQGLRLIYYSQIVNDFQKGDIAEGYSVSREKKESFPLTVTSAQKNPTAFYLCASSDEVGGLTGELFFGEGSRLTVL.

Comments on this clone: Within the sample, other DNA sequences also encode this same CDR3. This chain joins TRBV5-1 and TRBJ2-3, with a tentative D call TRBD1 (6 bases). CDR3 size: 15 residues. Looked up from germline, CDR1 is SGHRS and CDR2 is YFSETQ. V lost 0 bases and J lost 0, with 8 bases in between. The chain's CDR3 is CASSLAGQSTDTQYF. DNA of the CDR3: TGCGCCAGCAGCTTGGCCGGACAGAGCACAGATACGCAGTATTTT.

J is TRBJ1-2 and V is TRBV10-3; TRBD1 matches at 8 bases. There are 17 residues in the CDR3. Trimming cost V 8 bases and J 1 base; bases outside gene matches: 15. The V gene's germline CDR1 is ENHRY and CDR2 SYGVKD. The CDR3 coding sequence is TGTGCCATCTCAGGACAGGGAGGCCCTCGAAGTAACTATGGCTACACCTTC. Protein: CAISGQGGPRSNYGYTF.

The rearrangement links TRBV27 to TRBJ1-1, with no clear D. This CDR3 has 14 amino acids. Trimming removed 0 bases at V and 1 base at J, with 6 bases between. CDR1 and CDR2 from the germline V gene are MNHEY and SMNVEV (reference sequence). CDR3 DNA sequence: TGTGCCAGCAGTTTATCGGCGGGGAACACTGAAGCTTTCTTT. This sequence encodes CASSLSAGNTEAFF.

The chain has TRBV11-2 and TRBJ2-1, with a possible D match to TRBD2 (5 bases). This CDR3 is 14 amino acids long. Germline CDR1 SGHAT, CDR2 FQNNGV. The germline V and J ends were trimmed by 4 bases and 3 bases, with 10 bases remaining between them. CDR3 nucleotides: TGTGCCAGCAGCTCGGAGAGGGTCTACAATGAGCAGTTCTTC. The encoded protein is CASSSERVYNEQFF.

The CDR3 is CASSTRGVYGYTF. The CDR3 DNA reads as TGTGCCAGTAGTACCAGGGGAGTCTATGGCTACACCTTC. The chain links TRBV19 to TRBJ1-2, with D possibly matching TRBD1 (6 bases). Trimming left V 4 bases short and J 4 bases short, with 10 bases between. Per germline, CDR1 LNHDA and CDR2 SQIVND (reference sequence). The CDR3 sequence is 13 residues long.

The CDR3 nucleotides are TGTGCCACCAGCAGAGGGCGGACAGGCGGTAATGAAAAACTGTTTTTT. Translation gives CATSRGRTGGNEKLFF. This chain uses TRBV15 with TRBJ1-4, with TRBD1 identical over 7 bases. The CDR3 loop spans 16 amino acids. CDR1 LNHNV and CDR2 YYDKDF come from the germline V gene (reference sequence). Unmatched junction bases numbered 6, after V lost 1 base and J lost 4 bases.